This T cell receptor (beta chain) emerged from a study of regulatory T cells in long-lasting Graves disease. Study results and limitations: The persistent group shared 2,500 to 3,000 public clonotypes, more than the approximately 890 shared by new patients. Only a small sample size was used, which may have cut accuracy. Persistent disease exhibited a predilection for TRBV28, TRBJ1-2 and TRBJ2-5.

Comments on this clonotype: Its antigen is undetermined.

V trimming: 4 bases; J trimming: 1 base; junction bases outside the gene matches: 12. The CDR3 spans 17 residues. Germline loops: CDR1 SGDLS, CDR2 YYNGEE. Indicated time point: newly diagnosed GD, antithyroid drugs for less than 3 months. PBMC-extracted RNA yielded the TCR library. Patients were from an endocrinology department in Xi'an, China. According to the study, TCR beta libraries were built with iRepertoire HTBI primers and CDR3-region Arm-PCR. TCRdb re-analysed the multiplex PCR reads in MiXCR, keeping a single row per CDR3 protein. The sample carries 300,000 to 400,000 distinct CDR3 sequences, 15% to 19% recorded once.

This TCR derives from a female donor with Graves disease. J is TRBJ2-5 and V is TRBV9, with 8 bases that match TRBD2. This sample comprised peripheral blood mononuclear cells (PBMCs), obtained at new diagnosis, from a patient treated with antithyroid drugs. The CDR3 protein is CASSHHRVAGGQETQYF. In DNA form, the CDR3 reads TGTGCCAGCAGCCACCATCGGGTGGCGGGGGGCCAAGAGACCCAGTACTTC.